This T cell receptor (beta chain) was recovered during a study of response to subunit inactivated influenza vaccine. TCRdb reanalysed the RT-PCR reads using MiXCR and keeps one entry per CDR3 protein. The sample lists 500,000 or so distinct CDR3 sequences, approximately 9.9% seen once, with 9.5% to 15% in the top ten. Study-level points and caveats: Authors suggested each seasonal influenza vaccination recruits few new T cells.

There are 15 residues in the CDR3. J was trimmed by 8 bases and V by 4 bases; bases with no gene match: 4. Germline-derived CDR1 and CDR2 are LGHNA and YSLEER. Remarks on this clonotype: The antigen is not known.

This receptor was identified in a man in his forties or fifties who received an inactivated influenza vaccine. The rearrangement joins TRBV4-3 to TRBJ2-1; TRBD2 matches at 14 bases. Sequencing used PBMCs from blood, obtained about 40 days after vaccination. The DNA of the CDR3 is TGCGCCAGCAGCCTAGGGACTAGCGGGAGCTATGAGCAGTTCTTC. It encodes CASSLGTSGSYEQFF.